Listed below are T cell receptor beta chains from one sample, sequenced in a study of cytomegalovirus exposure and HLA in healthy donors. The table came from immunoSEQ multiplex PCR; TCRdb's copy has only in-frame clones and leaves some out. The table includes about 33,000 clones, about 53% detected once. The sequencing input was PBMCs. The receptors come from a middle-aged woman in good health and CMV-seropositive. The CDR3 runs from the conserved cysteine through the conserved F or W. D genes are given only for firm matches. Expanded clones get a size class; other rows say once, few or many, or leave the size out.

clone size	CDR3 length	V gene	D gene	J gene	CDR3 protein	CDR3 DNA
.	15	TRBV18	TRBD1	TRBJ1-5	CASSPTGDPSQPQHF	TGTGCCAGCTCACCTACAGGGGATCCGTCTCAGCCCCAGCATTTT
.	14	TRBV10-2	TRBD1	TRBJ1-4	CASSWDRGTEKLFF	TGCGCCAGCAGTTGGGACAGGGGAACTGAAAAACTGTTTTTT
.	11	TRBV6-6	.	TRBJ1-1	CASSGQFEAFF	TGTGCCAGCAGTGGACAGTTTGAAGCTTTCTTT
few	15	TRBV6-1	TRBD2	TRBJ2-5	CASRGGTSPRETQYF	TGTGCCAGCAGGGGTGGGACTAGCCCACGGGAGACCCAGTACTTC
few	16	TRBV5-6	TRBD1	TRBJ2-1	CASRHAGTGVDNEQFF	TGTGCCAGCAGGCATGCCGGGACAGGGGTGGACAATGAGCAGTTCTTC
.	15	TRBV7-2	.	TRBJ2-5	CASSPLRGKQETQYF	TGTGCCAGCAGCCCGCTTAGGGGGAAACAAGAGACCCAGTACTTC
.	15	TRBV6-5	.	TRBJ1-3	CASSYGRLKGNTIYF	TGTGCCAGCAGTTACGGCAGATTAAAAGGAAACACCATATATTTT
.	15	TRBV9	.	TRBJ1-1	CASSVDFTERTEAFF	TGTGCCAGCAGCGTAGACTTCACAGAACGTACTGAAGCTTTCTTT
.	14	TRBV6-5	TRBD1	TRBJ2-3	CASSYDRERITQYF	TGTGCCAGCAGTTACGACAGGGAGAGGATTACGCAGTATTTT
few	15	TRBV7-2	.	TRBJ2-3	CASSLVSTSTDTQYF	TGTGCCAGCAGCTTAGTGTCGACTAGCACAGATACGCAGTATTTT
few	12	TRBV10-3	TRBD1	TRBJ1-2	CAISQQGDGYTF	TGTGCCATCAGCCAACAGGGGGACGGCTACACCTTC
.	15	TRBV6-1	.	TRBJ1-3	CASSEGRAQGNTIYF	TGTGCCAGCAGTGAAGGCAGGGCGCAAGGAAACACCATATATTTT
few	15	TRBV4-3	.	TRBJ1-6	CASSQAAYLNSPLHF	TGCGCCAGCAGCCAAGCTGCTTACTTGAATTCACCCCTCCACTTT
.	17	TRBV7-2	TRBD2	TRBJ2-5	CASSTTQLAGSHGTQYF	TGTGCCAGCAGCACGACTCAATTAGCGGGGAGCCACGGGACCCAGTACTTC
few	13	TRBV6-4	.	TRBJ1-6	CASRAGSRSPLHF	TGTGCCAGCAGGGCAGGGTCGCGGTCACCCCTCCACTTT
.	13	TRBV30	.	TRBJ1-5	CAWSGDINQPQHF	TGTGCCTGGTCCGGGGATATTAATCAGCCCCAGCATTTT
.	15	TRBV6-4	TRBD1	TRBJ2-2	CASSPGQGWTGELFF	TGTGCCAGCAGCCCCGGACAGGGCTGGACCGGGGAGCTGTTTTTT
.	14	TRBV30	TRBD2	TRBJ2-3	CAWTSSGGTDTQYF	TGTGCCTGGACATCCAGCGGGGGCACAGATACGCAGTATTTT
.	14	TRBV29-1	.	TRBJ2-5	CSVEDETHQETQYF	TGCAGCGTTGAAGATGAAACTCACCAAGAGACCCAGTACTTC
.	17	TRBV6-4	TRBD2	TRBJ2-3	CASSDSSTSGGADTQYF	TGTGCCAGCAGTGACTCCAGTACTAGCGGGGGGGCAGATACGCAGTATTTT
few	18	TRBV30	.	TRBJ2-7	CAWSVLSFRRQGSYEQYF	TGTGCCTGGAGTGTACTTAGTTTTCGGCGCCAGGGATCCTACGAGCAGTACTTC
few	13	TRBV7-3	TRBD1	TRBJ2-1	CASSRDSYNEQFF	TGTGCCAGCAGCAGGGACAGCTACAATGAGCAGTTCTTC
.	21	TRBV27	TRBD2	TRBJ2-5	CASLVGPRTTSGGLGQETQYF	TGTGCCAGCTTAGTTGGTCCCCGGACGACTAGCGGGGGCCTGGGACAAGAGACCCAGTACTTC
.	14	TRBV30	.	TRBJ1-5	CAWGSVLSNQPQHF	TGTGCCTGGGGCAGCGTTCTGAGCAATCAGCCCCAGCATTTT
.	12	TRBV25-1	.	TRBJ1-6	CASRTGISPLHF	TGTGCCAGCAGAACAGGGATTTCACCCCTCCACTTT
once	15	TRBV6-1	.	TRBJ2-3	CASSEPGVGGDTQYF	TGTGCCAGCAGTGAACCGGGCGTTGGAGGCGATACGCAGTATTTT
.	17	TRBV6-4	.	TRBJ2-4	CASSGRCSPLAKNIQYF	TGTGCCAGCAGTGGCAGGTGTTCACCTCTAGCCAAAAACATTCAGTACTTC
.	14	TRBV5-4	TRBD1	TRBJ1-1	CASTSGQGSTEAFF	TGTGCCAGCACTTCCGGACAGGGGTCGACTGAAGCTTTCTTT
.	11	TRBV20-1	.	TRBJ1-1	CSATDSTEAFF	TGCAGTGCTACGGACAGCACTGAAGCTTTCTTT
few	13	TRBV6-5	TRBD2	TRBJ2-5	CASSSGAQETQYF	TGTGCCAGCAGTAGCGGGGCCCAAGAGACCCAGTACTTC
.	15	TRBV9	TRBD2	TRBJ2-7	CASSVDGTTLYEQYF	TGTGCCAGCAGCGTAGACGGGACTACCTTATACGAGCAGTACTTC
.	13	TRBV5-6	TRBD1	TRBJ1-2	CASKGQGAGGYTF	TGTGCCAGCAAGGGACAGGGGGCGGGCGGCTACACCTTC
.	14	TRBV6-1	.	TRBJ1-5	CATVAGLSNQPQHF	TGTGCCACCGTGGCAGGGCTGAGCAATCAGCCCCAGCATTTT
.	12	TRBV5-8	.	TRBJ2-5	CASSLAGAAQYF	TGTGCCAGCAGCTTGGCCGGAGCGGCCCAGTACTTC
few	13	TRBV29-1	.	TRBJ2-2	CSAGGKHTGELFF	TGCAGCGCCGGGGGAAAGCACACCGGGGAGCTGTTTTTT
few	16	TRBV18	TRBD1	TRBJ2-7	CASSLSKGDRGYEQYF	TGTGCCAGCTCACTATCGAAGGGGGACAGGGGCTACGAGCAGTACTTC
.	16	TRBV28	TRBD1	TRBJ2-3	CASSEPRQGAKDTQYF	TGTGCCAGCAGTGAGCCCCGGCAGGGGGCGAAAGATACGCAGTATTTT
.	14	TRBV5-1	TRBD1	TRBJ1-1	CASSLTGENTEAFF	TGCGCCAGCAGCTTGACAGGGGAGAACACTGAAGCTTTCTTT
few	17	TRBV5-1	TRBD1	TRBJ2-6	CASSLGQGGAGANVLTF	TGCGCCAGCAGCCTAGGACAGGGGGGGGCCGGGGCCAACGTCCTGACTTTC
once	13	TRBV2	TRBD1	TRBJ2-7	CASSRTGVYEQYF	TGTGCCAGCAGCCGGACAGGGGTCTACGAGCAGTACTTC
.	14	TRBV7-2	TRBD2	TRBJ2-5	CASRTTSGGETQYF	TGTGCCAGCAGAACAACTAGCGGGGGAGAGACCCAGTACTTC
.	14	TRBV5-1	.	TRBJ2-1	CASSLGQDYNEQFF	TGCGCCAGCAGCTTGGGACAGGATTACAATGAGCAGTTCTTC
.	13	TRBV7-9	TRBD2	TRBJ2-7	CASSPGTIYEQYF	TGTGCCAGCAGCCCCGGGACTATCTACGAGCAGTACTTC
few	16	TRBV29-1	.	TRBJ2-1	CSVDGFIRSSYNEQFF	TGCAGCGTTGACGGGTTTATCAGAAGCTCCTACAATGAGCAGTTCTTC
few	12	TRBV5-1	.	TRBJ2-2	CASSLGRRQLFF	TGCGCCAGCAGCTTGGGGCGGCGGCAGCTGTTTTTT